These 14 T cell receptor beta chains share one sample of origin, sequenced in a study of blood T cell repertoires in COVID-19. The data were produced by immunoSEQ multiplex PCR, yet TCRdb's version contains in-frame clones alone and is incomplete. The sample lists roughly 190,000 clones; around 85% were seen once. Sequencing was carried out using PBMCs or T cells enriched from blood (not recorded which). The source is a woman between 25 and 40 years old who had recovered from COVID-19.

The chain combines TRBV19 with TRBJ2-7; TRBD2 matches 12 bases. The V gene end was trimmed by 3 bases and the J gene end by 2 bases; junction bases not matched to a gene: 2. The length of the CDR3 is 15 residues. Germline V lookup: CDR1 LNHDA, CDR2 SQIVND (reference sequence). The CDR3 nucleotides read TGTGCCAGTAGTATGGGACTAGCGGGTGCCTACGAGCAGTACTTC. Protein: CASSMGLAGAYEQYF.

The rearrangement joins TRBV5-1 to TRBJ2-5, with TRBD2 matching over 10 bases. J was trimmed by 1 base and V by 4 bases; bases with no gene match: 13. The CDR3 runs 18 residues. Germline values: CDR1 SGHRS, CDR2 YFSETQ. The CDR3 DNA is TGCGCCAGCAGCCAAGGACTAGCGGACCGAAACCCCCAAGAGACCCAGTACTTC. This encodes CASSQGLADRNPQETQYF.

This chain joins TRBV6-5 and TRBJ2-3, with D maybe TRBD2 (5 bases). Germline V gene lookup returns CDR1 MNHEY and CDR2 SVGAGI. This CDR3 is 14 amino acids long. Trimming took 6 bases from V and 5 from J, leaving 15 bases between them. CDR3 residues: CASSSGKKLDTQYF. CDR3 bases: TGTGCCAGCAGCTCCGGGAAGAAGCTAGATACGCAGTATTTT.

V and J are TRBV20-1 and TRBJ1-4; D possibly corresponds to TRBD1 (5 bases). The CDR3 sequence is 11 residues long. Germline CDR1 is DFQATT and CDR2 is SNEGSKA (reference sequence). Trimming removed 6 bases at V and 8 bases at J, with 10 bases between. CDR3 protein: CSAQGREKLFF. Here the CDR3 DNA reads TGCAGTGCCCAGGGTCGGGAAAAACTGTTTTTT.

The chain combines TRBV29-1 with TRBJ2-2; 8 bases are shared with TRBD2. Trimming took 7 bases from V and 4 from J; bases not matched to a gene: 5. The CDR3 contains 13 residues. Germline loops: CDR1 SQVTM, CDR2 ANQGSEA. The CDR3 is CSGGLVSTGELFF. The DNA for the CDR3 is TGCAGCGGGGGACTAGTCTCCACCGGGGAGCTGTTTTTT.

This clone was seen more than once but under ten times. J is TRBJ1-2 and V is TRBV2; unclear D gene. There are 14 residues in the CDR3. V shed 4 bases and J shed 6 bases, with 15 bases lying between them. CDR1 and CDR2 (germline): SNHLY, FYNNEI. The CDR3 region is CASSVRGIPDGYTF. The CDR3 region has the DNA TGTGCCAGCAGTGTTCGAGGGATTCCGGATGGCTACACCTTC. Supplemented by reference TRBV2 and TRBJ1-2, the full variable domain reads EPEVTQTPSHQVTQMGQEVILRCVPISNHLYFYWYRQILGQKVEFLVSFYNNEISEKSEIFDDQFSVERPDGSNFTLKIRSTKLEDSAMYFCASSVRGIPDGYTFGSGTRLTVV.

This clone has only a few counts. This CDR3 is CASSQSGLFSYEQYV. The CDR3 DNA reads as TGCGCCAGCAGTCAATCTGGACTGTTCTCATACGAGCAGTACGTC. The V and J genes are TRBV23-1 and TRBJ2-7, with D possibly matching TRBD2 (5 bases). TRBV23-1 has ORF status, its function being uncertain. The CDR3 length is 15 residues. Trimming took 0 bases from V and 4 from J, leaving 13 bases between them.

This chain joins TRBV5-4 and TRBJ2-2; TRBD2 aligns across 7 bases. Germline-derived CDR1 and CDR2 are SGHNT and YYREEE (reference sequence). V lost 3 bases to trimming and J lost 4 bases; unmatched junction nucleotides: 9. The length of the CDR3 is 16 residues. The CDR3 protein is CASSWGGGAVTGELFF. DNA for the CDR3: TGTGCCAGCAGCTGGGGGGGAGGAGCGGTCACCGGGGAGCTGTTTTTT.

This clone was observed once. The V gene is TRBV20-1, the J gene TRBJ2-1; D is possibly TRBD1 (5 bases). Germline V gene lookup returns CDR1 DFQATT and CDR2 SNEGSKA (reference sequence). V was shortened by 6 bases and J by 10 bases, with 10 bases between the two germline ends. The CDR3 is 10 residues long. The DNA of the CDR3 is TGCAGTGCCCTGGGGCTGGAGCAGTTCTTC. It is translated as CSALGLEQFF.

The rearrangement joins TRBV7-9 to TRBJ2-1, with D possibly being TRBD2 (6 bases). The germline V gene encodes CDR1 SEHNR and CDR2 FQNEAQ (reference sequence). The length of the CDR3 is 13 residues. V lost 1 base and J 8 bases, leaving 9 bases between the germline ends. CDR3 sequence (DNA): TGTGCCAGCAGCTTAGTATGGGGGGATGAGCAGTTCTTC. Translation gives CASSLVWGDEQFF.

This chain links TRBV13 with TRBJ2-7; D is undetermined. This CDR3 has 12 amino acids. CDR1 PRHDT and CDR2 FYEKMQ come from the germline V gene (reference sequence). Trimming shortened V by 1 base and J by 6 bases, and 7 bases separated the two germline ends. The CDR3 loop is CASSLDRGEQYV. The CDR3 DNA reads as TGTGCCAGCAGCTTAGATCGCGGCGAGCAGTACGTC.

This clone occurred a few times. The rearrangement joins TRBV5-5 to TRBJ2-5; 13 bases are a match to TRBD2. Germline V gene data show CDR1 as SGHKS and CDR2 as YYEKEE (reference sequence). The trim removed 0 bases at V and 9 bases at J, leaving 14 bases unmatched. This CDR3 has 18 residues. DNA of the CDR3: TGTGCCAGCAGCTTGGCCGCGGGACTAGCGGGATGGGCCACGGCCCAGTACTTC. It translates to CASSLAAGLAGWATAQYF.

V and J are TRBV7-3 and TRBJ2-2, with 15 bases that match TRBD2. The length of the CDR3 is 17 residues. The trim removed 5 bases at V and 6 bases at J, leaving 7 bases unmatched. Germline CDR1 reads SGHTA; CDR2 reads FQGTGA. In DNA, the CDR3 is TGTGCCAGCAGCCCGGGACTAGCGGGAGGAGGGCCCGGGGAGCTGTTTTTT. Translating it yields CASSPGLAGGGPGELFF.

The table lists this clone with a few counts. The V call is TRBV19, the J call TRBJ1-1; TRBD1 might be the D (5 bases). Germline lookup yields CDR1 LNHDA and CDR2 SQIVND (reference sequence). The CDR3 sequence is 13 residues long. Between the trimmed V and J ends, which lost 5 bases and 0 bases, there was a span of 7 bases. The CDR3 nucleotides are TGTGCCAGTAGTCCGACAGTGAACACTGAAGCTTTCTTT. Amino acids: CASSPTVNTEAFF.